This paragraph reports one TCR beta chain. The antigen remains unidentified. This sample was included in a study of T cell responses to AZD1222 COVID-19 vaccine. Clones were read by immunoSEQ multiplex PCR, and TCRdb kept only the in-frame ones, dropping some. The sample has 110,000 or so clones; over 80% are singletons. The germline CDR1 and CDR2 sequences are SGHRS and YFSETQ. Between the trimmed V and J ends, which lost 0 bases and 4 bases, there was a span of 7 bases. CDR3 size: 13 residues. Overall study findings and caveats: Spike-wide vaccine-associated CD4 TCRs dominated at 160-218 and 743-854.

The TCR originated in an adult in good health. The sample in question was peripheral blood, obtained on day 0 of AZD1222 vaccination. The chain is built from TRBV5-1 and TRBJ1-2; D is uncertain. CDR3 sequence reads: CASSLVSTYGYTF. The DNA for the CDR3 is TGCGCCAGCAGCTTGGTGTCAACCTATGGCTACACCTTC.